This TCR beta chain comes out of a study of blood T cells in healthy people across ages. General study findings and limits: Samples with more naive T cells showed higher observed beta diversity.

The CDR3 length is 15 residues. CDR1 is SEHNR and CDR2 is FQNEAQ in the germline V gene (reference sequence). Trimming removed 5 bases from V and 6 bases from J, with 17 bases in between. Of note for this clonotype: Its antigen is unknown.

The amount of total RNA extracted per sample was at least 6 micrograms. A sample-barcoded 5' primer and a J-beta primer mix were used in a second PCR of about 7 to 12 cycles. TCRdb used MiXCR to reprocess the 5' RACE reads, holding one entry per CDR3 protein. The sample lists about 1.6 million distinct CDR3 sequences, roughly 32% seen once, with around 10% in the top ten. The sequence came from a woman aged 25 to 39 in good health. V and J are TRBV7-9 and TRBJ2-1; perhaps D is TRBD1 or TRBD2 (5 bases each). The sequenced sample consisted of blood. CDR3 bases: TGTGCCAGCAGCCCCGGGCGGGTTGGGGCCAATGAGCAGTTCTTC. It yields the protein CASSPGRVGANEQFF. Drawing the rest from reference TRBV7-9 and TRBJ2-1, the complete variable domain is DTGVSQNPRHKITKRGQNVTFRCDPISEHNRLYWYRQTLGQGPEFLTYFQNEAQLEKSRLLSDRFSAERPKGSFSTLEIQRTEQGDSAMYLCASSPGRVGANEQFFGPGTRLTVL.